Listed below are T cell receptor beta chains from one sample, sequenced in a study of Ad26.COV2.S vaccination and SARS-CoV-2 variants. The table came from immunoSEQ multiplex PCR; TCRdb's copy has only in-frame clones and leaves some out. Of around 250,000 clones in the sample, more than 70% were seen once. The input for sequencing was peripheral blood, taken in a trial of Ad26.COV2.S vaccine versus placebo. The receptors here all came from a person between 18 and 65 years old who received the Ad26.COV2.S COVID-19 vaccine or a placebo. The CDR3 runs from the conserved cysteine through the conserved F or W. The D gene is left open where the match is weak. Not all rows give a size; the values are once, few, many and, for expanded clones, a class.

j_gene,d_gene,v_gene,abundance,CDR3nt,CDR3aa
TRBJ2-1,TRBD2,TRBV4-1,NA,TGCGCCAGCAGCCTACTGGGACTAGCGGATTACAATGAGCAGTTCTTC,CASSLLGLADYNEQFF
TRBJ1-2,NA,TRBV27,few,TGTGCCAGCAGTAATGGGGGGGGCTTGAACTATGGCTACACCTTC,CASSNGGGLNYGYTF
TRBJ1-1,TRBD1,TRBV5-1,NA,TGCGCCAGCAGCCAGGGGGATAAGTACACTGAAGCTTTCTTT,CASSQGDKYTEAFF
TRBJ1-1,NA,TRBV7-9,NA,TGTGCCAGCAGCGAGGAAAATCGAGCTTTCTTT,CASSEENRAFF
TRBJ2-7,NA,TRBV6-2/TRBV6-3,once,TGTGCCAGCAGTTCCCCTGGTGACGTCTCCTACGAGCAGTACTTC,CASSSPGDVSYEQYF
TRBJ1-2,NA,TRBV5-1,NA,TGCGCCAGCAGCTTGGGGACTAACTATGGCTACACCTTC,CASSLGTNYGYTF
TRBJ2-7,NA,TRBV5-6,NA,TGTGCCAGCAGCTTGGTCGGTACGACAGCCTCCTACGAGCAGTACTTC,CASSLVGTTASYEQYF
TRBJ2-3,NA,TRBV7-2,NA,TGTGCCAGCAGCCCCGGCGGTATGGGGGGCCCTAGCACAGATACGCAGTATTTT,CASSPGGMGGPSTDTQYF
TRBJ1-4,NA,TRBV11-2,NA,TGTGCCAGCAGCGGACCGAACAAGGGGGTTGAAAAACTGTTTTTT,CASSGPNKGVEKLFF
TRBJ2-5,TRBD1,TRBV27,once,TGTGCCAGCAGTCCGGGACAGGGGGGAGAGACCCAGTACTTC,CASSPGQGGETQYF
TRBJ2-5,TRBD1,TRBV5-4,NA,TGTGCCAGCAGCCCGGGACAGGGCAGGGTCGAGACCCAGTACTTC,CASSPGQGRVETQYF
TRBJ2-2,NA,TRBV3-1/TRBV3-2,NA,TGTGCCAGCAGCCAAGATCGTGACTGGACTAAGGAGCTGTTTTTT,CASSQDRDWTKELFF
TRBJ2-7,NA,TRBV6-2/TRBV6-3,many,TGTGCCAGCAGTTACCTTGTCGGTTCGGGCGAGCAGTACTTC,CASSYLVGSGEQYF
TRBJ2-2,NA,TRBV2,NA,TGTGCCAGCAGCCCTTGGGGCGTCACCGGGGAGCTGTTTTTT,CASSPWGVTGELFF
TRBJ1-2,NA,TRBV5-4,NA,TGTGCCAGCAGCTTCGGGACCAAAGAAGCCTTC,CASSFGTKEAF
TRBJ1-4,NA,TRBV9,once,TGTGCCAGCAGTCGTTGGGGGACTGCTAATGAAAAACTGTTTTTT,CASSRWGTANEKLFF
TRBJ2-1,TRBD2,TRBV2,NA,TGTGCCAGCACCCCCGGGGCACTAGCGGGGGTGTACAATGAGCAGTTCTTC,CASTPGALAGVYNEQFF
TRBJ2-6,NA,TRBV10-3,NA,TGTGCCATCAGTGATGCATCTGGGGCCAACGTCCTGACTTTC,CAISDASGANVLTF
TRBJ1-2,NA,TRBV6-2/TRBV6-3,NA,TGTGCCAGCAGCGAGAGCTTCTTTGGCGACTATGGCTACACCTTC,CASSESFFGDYGYTF
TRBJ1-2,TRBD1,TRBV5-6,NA,TGTGCCAGCAGCTTGGGATTACAGGGGGCGCAGGGCTACACCTTC,CASSLGLQGAQGYTF
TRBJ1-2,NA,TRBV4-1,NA,TGCGCCAGCAGCCAAGAGCCAGGGGACTATGGCTACACCTTC,CASSQEPGDYGYTF
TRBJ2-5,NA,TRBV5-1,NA,TGCGCCAGCAGCTTGGCCGGGACCTCCGGGGAGACCCAGTACTTC,CASSLAGTSGETQYF
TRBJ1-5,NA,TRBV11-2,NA,TGTGCCAGCAGCTTTACAGGGACGAGTCAGCCCCAGCATTTT,CASSFTGTSQPQHF
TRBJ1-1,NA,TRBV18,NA,TGTGCCAGCTCACCTATGAGCCGGACTGAAGCTTTCTTT,CASSPMSRTEAFF
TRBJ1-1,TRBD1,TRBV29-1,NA,TGCAGCGCAGACAGGGGGAACACTGAAGCTTTCTTT,CSADRGNTEAFF
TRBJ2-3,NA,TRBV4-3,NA,TGCGCCAGCAGCCTCTCCTCTTGGACTGCCACAGATACGCAGTATTTT,CASSLSSWTATDTQYF
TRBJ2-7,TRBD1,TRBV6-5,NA,TGTGCCAGCAGTCGGACAGGAACGTTCTCCTACGAGCAGTACTTC,CASSRTGTFSYEQYF
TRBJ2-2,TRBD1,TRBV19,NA,TGTGCCAGCAATACGGACAGGACTCGCACCGGGGAGCTGTTTTTT,CASNTDRTRTGELFF
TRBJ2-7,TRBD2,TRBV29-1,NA,TGCAGCGTGCGGGGGGGCCCCAACGAGCAGTACTTC,CSVRGGPNEQYF
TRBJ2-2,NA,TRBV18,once,TGTGCCAGCTCACCTGGACACATTACTAACACCGGGGAGCTGTTTTTT,CASSPGHITNTGELFF
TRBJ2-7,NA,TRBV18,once,TGTGCCAGCTCATTTCGGATCTCCGAGCAGTACTTC,CASSFRISEQYF
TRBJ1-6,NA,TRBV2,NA,TGTGCCAGCAGTGACTTCTCCCCCGGAGGTTCACCCCTCCACTTT,CASSDFSPGGSPLHF
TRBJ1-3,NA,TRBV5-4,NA,TGTGCCAGCAGCAAACCGGGCCTCTCTGGAAACACCATATATTTT,CASSKPGLSGNTIYF
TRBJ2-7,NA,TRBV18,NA,TGTGCCAGCTCAAGGACAGAATCCTACGAGCAGTACTTC,CASSRTESYEQYF
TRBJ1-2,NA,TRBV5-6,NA,TGTGCCAGCAGCTTTGGTGACGGGAACTATGGCTACACCTTC,CASSFGDGNYGYTF
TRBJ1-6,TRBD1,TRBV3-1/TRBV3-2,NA,TGTGCCAGCAGCCGGGGACAGGGACCGGCAGTTGGTTCACCCCTCCACTTT,CASSRGQGPAVGSPLHF
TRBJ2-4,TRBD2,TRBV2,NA,TGTGCCAGCAGTGATGTTACTAGCGGAAAAGCCAAAAACATTCAGTACTTC,CASSDVTSGKAKNIQYF
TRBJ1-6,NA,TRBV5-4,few,TGTGCCAGCGGGACCGACAGCCTCCTAGATTCACCCCTCCACTTT,CASGTDSLLDSPLHF
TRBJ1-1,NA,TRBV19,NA,TGTGCCAGTAGTATCTCTCGGATTGTGAACACTGAAGCTTTCTTT,CASSISRIVNTEAFF
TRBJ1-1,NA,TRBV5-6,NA,TGTGCCAGCAGCCGCTCCGGGACAAACACTGAAGCTTTCTTT,CASSRSGTNTEAFF
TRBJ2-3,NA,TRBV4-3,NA,TGCGCCAGCAGCCAAGATAAGGCTAGTGCAGATACGCAGTATTTT,CASSQDKASADTQYF
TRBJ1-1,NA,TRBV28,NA,TGTGCCAGCAGTTTAACGAGGGGACGGGGGACTGAAGCTTTCTTT,CASSLTRGRGTEAFF
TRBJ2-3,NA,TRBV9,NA,TGTGCCAGCAGCGTAGATCGCAGGGGCCCCACTACGCAGTATTTT,CASSVDRRGPTTQYF
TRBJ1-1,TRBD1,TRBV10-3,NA,TGTGCCATAGGGACAGGGGTGAACACTGAAGCTTTCTTT,CAIGTGVNTEAFF
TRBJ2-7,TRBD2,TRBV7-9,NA,TGTGCCAGCAGCTTAGACGGGAGGTTCAGCCACGAGCAGTACTTC,CASSLDGRFSHEQYF
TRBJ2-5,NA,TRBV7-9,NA,TGTGCCAGCAGCTTAACTAACCAAGAGACCCAGTACTTC,CASSLTNQETQYF
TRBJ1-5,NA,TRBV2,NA,TGTGCCAGCAGTGAGGGGCGGGGGGATCAGCCCCAGCATTTT,CASSEGRGDQPQHF
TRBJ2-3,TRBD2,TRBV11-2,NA,TGTGCCAGCAGGTGGGGGAGGGATACAGATACGCAGTATTTT,CASRWGRDTDTQYF
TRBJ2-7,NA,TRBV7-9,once,TGTGCCAGCAGCCGCACCCAATTGCCCCGGACGGGCCACGAGCAGTACTTC,CASSRTQLPRTGHEQYF
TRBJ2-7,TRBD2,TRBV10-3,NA,TGTGCCATAAGCCTAGCGGGGGGTTCCTACGAGCAGTACTTC,CAISLAGGSYEQYF
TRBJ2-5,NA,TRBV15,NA,TGTGCCACCAGCCCCCGTAGAGCAGGGCTTACGACCCAGTACTTC,CATSPRRAGLTTQYF
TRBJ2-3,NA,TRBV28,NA,TGTGCCAGCCGGAGGGGAGGCACAGATACGCAGTATTTT,CASRRGGTDTQYF
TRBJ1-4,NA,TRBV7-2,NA,TGTGCCAGCAGCCCGCAAGTGGAGGCGAGCGAAAAACTGTTTTTT,CASSPQVEASEKLFF